The T cell receptor (beta chain) described here comes from a study of blood T cells in healthy people across ages. A remark on this clonotype: The antigen remains undetermined.

Findings and caveats of the study: PBMCs were not sorted, which prevented a conclusive comparison of naive versus antigen-experienced cells.

The CDR3 has 15 residues. J was trimmed by 2 bases and V by 5 bases; bases with no gene match: 8. A second PCR, run for about 6 to 11 cycles, used a sample-barcoded 5' primer plus a J-beta primer mix. Each cDNA molecule, via a template-switch adaptor with 12 random nucleotides, was tagged. TCRdb fed the 5' RACE reads into MiXCR, producing one record per CDR3 protein. This table holds about 780,000 distinct CDR3 sequences, roughly 25% found once. These sequences were also reported in another study, on T cells of mothers and their children. That report adds: Slightly higher, non-significant overlap characterized related mother-child pairs relative to unrelated pairs.

This clonotype was sampled from a boy between 10 and 17 years old in good health. The genes are TRBV12-3 or TRBV12-4 and TRBJ2-7; 8 bases are a match to TRBD2. The sequencing sample was made of blood. The CDR3 sequence is CASSHPGTSTYEQYF. The DNA of the CDR3 is TGTGCCAGCAGTCACCCCGGGACTAGTACCTACGAGCAGTACTTC.